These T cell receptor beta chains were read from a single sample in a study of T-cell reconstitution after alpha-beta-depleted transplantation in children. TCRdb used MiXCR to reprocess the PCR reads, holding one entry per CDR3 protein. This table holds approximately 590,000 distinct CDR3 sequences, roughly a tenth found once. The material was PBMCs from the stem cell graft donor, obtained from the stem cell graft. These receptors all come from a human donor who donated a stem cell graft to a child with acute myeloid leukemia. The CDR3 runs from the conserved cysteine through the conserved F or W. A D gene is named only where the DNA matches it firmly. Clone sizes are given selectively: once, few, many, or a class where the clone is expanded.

CDR3: CASSLRLPSRETQYF
DNA: TGTGCCAGCAGCTTAAGGCTGCCAAGTCGGGAGACCCAGTACTTC
J: TRBJ2-5
V: TRBV7-2
D: .
size: .

CDR3: CSAVPITGSVGNTQYF
DNA: TGCAGTGCCGTCCCGATTACAGGGTCTGTCGGAAATACGCAGTATTTT
J: TRBJ2-3
V: TRBV20-1
D: .
size: many

CDR3: CASSQMTGGGLYNEQFF
DNA: TGCGCCAGCAGCCAGATGACAGGGGGTGGACTCTACAATGAGCAGTTCTTC
J: TRBJ2-1
V: TRBV4-3
D: TRBD1
size: many

CDR3: CASSPSDDLTGELFF
DNA: TGTGCCAGCAGTCCGTCAGACGATCTTACCGGGGAGCTGTTTTTT
J: TRBJ2-2
V: TRBV6-5
D: .
size: many

CDR3: CASSSPGGGSAYNEQFF
DNA: TGTGCCAGCAGTTCCCCAGGGGGCGGGAGCGCCTACAATGAGCAGTTCTTC
J: TRBJ2-1
V: TRBV12-3/TRBV12-4
D: .
size: many

CDR3: CASSFTPGLATDTQYF
DNA: TGTGCCAGCAGTTTCACTCCCGGCCTAGCGACAGATACGCAGTATTTT
J: TRBJ2-3
V: TRBV12-3/TRBV12-4
D: .
size: .

CDR3: CATSRGVAGGPDTQYF
DNA: TGTGCCACCAGCAGAGGCGTAGCGGGAGGGCCAGATACGCAGTATTTT
J: TRBJ2-3
V: TRBV15
D: TRBD2
size: .

CDR3: CASSGRTSAYEQYF
DNA: TGTGCCAGCAGTGGCCGGACTAGCGCCTACGAGCAGTACTTC
J: TRBJ2-7
V: TRBV25-1
D: TRBD2
size: many

CDR3: CASGSGYQPQHF
DNA: TGTGCCAGCGGATCAGGGTATCAGCCCCAGCATTTT
J: TRBJ1-5
V: TRBV27
D: .
size: few

CDR3: CSAPGAGDTQYF
DNA: TGCAGCGCGCCTGGGGCGGGAGATACGCAGTATTTT
J: TRBJ2-3
V: TRBV20-1
D: .
size: many

CDR3: CASSIGTEAFF
DNA: TGTGCCAGTAGTATCGGGACTGAAGCTTTCTTT
J: TRBJ1-1
V: TRBV19
D: .
size: many

CDR3: CASSLKTSEAQETQYF
DNA: TGCGCCAGCAGCTTAAAAACTAGCGAAGCCCAAGAGACCCAGTACTTC
J: TRBJ2-5
V: TRBV5-1
D: TRBD2
size: few

CDR3: CASSYLAGQNTGELFF
DNA: TGTGCCAGCAGCTACCTAGCGGGACAAAACACCGGGGAGCTGTTTTTT
J: TRBJ2-2
V: TRBV12-1
D: .
size: few

CDR3: CASSQAGTDIYNEQFF
DNA: TGTGCCAGCAGCCAAGCCGGGACAGACATCTACAATGAGCAGTTCTTC
J: TRBJ2-1
V: TRBV4-2
D: TRBD1
size: .

CDR3: CASRDRGFHEQYF
DNA: TGTGCCAGCAGGGACAGGGGTTTCCACGAGCAGTACTTC
J: TRBJ2-7
V: TRBV27
D: TRBD1
size: .

CDR3: CASSEGLAPYNEQFF
DNA: TGCGCCAGCAGCGAAGGACTAGCCCCCTACAATGAGCAGTTCTTC
J: TRBJ2-1
V: TRBV5-1
D: TRBD2
size: .

CDR3: CASSPTGYEQFF
DNA: TGTGCCAGCTCACCGACAGGGTACGAGCAGTTCTTC
J: TRBJ2-1
V: TRBV18
D: TRBD1
size: .

CDR3: CASSRAGTGAEAFF
DNA: TGTGCCAGCAGCCGGGCCGGGACAGGGGCTGAAGCTTTCTTT
J: TRBJ1-1
V: TRBV7-9
D: TRBD1
size: few

CDR3: CASRKTSGGRYEQYF
DNA: TGTGCCAGCAGAAAAACTAGCGGGGGTCGCTACGAGCAGTACTTC
J: TRBJ2-7
V: TRBV6-5
D: TRBD2
size: many

CDR3: CASSWRDSDTGELFF
DNA: TGCGCCAGCAGCTGGAGGGACTCCGACACCGGGGAGCTGTTTTTT
J: TRBJ2-2
V: TRBV5-1
D: .
size: many

CDR3: CASSSWDRRDTGELFF
DNA: TGCGCCAGCAGCTCCTGGGACAGGAGGGACACCGGGGAGCTGTTTTTT
J: TRBJ2-2
V: TRBV5-1
D: TRBD1
size: many

CDR3: CASSSGLAGVQGTQYF
DNA: TGTGCCAGCAGCTCGGGACTAGCGGGAGTCCAGGGGACGCAGTATTTT
J: TRBJ2-3
V: TRBV7-8
D: TRBD2
size: .

CDR3: CSASFFGGTGSREQYF
DNA: TGCAGTGCTAGTTTTTTTGGCGGGACGGGTTCGCGGGAGCAGTACTTC
J: TRBJ2-7
V: TRBV20-1
D: .
size: .

CDR3: CSARGYPLAGGFTDTQYF
DNA: TGCAGTGCTAGAGGGTACCCACTAGCGGGAGGATTCACAGATACGCAGTATTTT
J: TRBJ2-3
V: TRBV20-1
D: TRBD2
size: many

CDR3: CASSVPAYEQYF
DNA: TGTGCCAGCAGTGTTCCAGCCTACGAGCAGTACTTC
J: TRBJ2-7
V: TRBV2
D: .
size: few

CDR3: CSVARGRATEAFF
DNA: TGCAGCGTCGCCAGGGGCAGGGCCACTGAAGCTTTCTTT
J: TRBJ1-1
V: TRBV29-1
D: .
size: .

CDR3: CASSLTGVNQETQYF
DNA: TGTGCCAGCAGCTTGACAGGCGTAAACCAAGAGACCCAGTACTTC
J: TRBJ2-5
V: TRBV5-5
D: .
size: .

CDR3: CASSSWENYYEQYF
DNA: TGTGCCAGCAGTTCTTGGGAGAACTACTACGAGCAGTACTTC
J: TRBJ2-7
V: TRBV12-3/TRBV12-4
D: .
size: many

CDR3: CASSFPSGRPWNTGELFF
DNA: TGTGCCAGCAGTTTCCCTAGCGGGAGGCCTTGGAACACCGGGGAGCTGTTTTTT
J: TRBJ2-2
V: TRBV28
D: TRBD2
size: many

CDR3: CASSSGDLAGRNEQYF
DNA: TGTGCCAGCAGCTCGGGGGACCTAGCGGGACGGAACGAGCAGTACTTC
J: TRBJ2-7
V: TRBV7-3
D: TRBD2
size: few

CDR3: CASSQRRAYEQYF
DNA: TGTGCCAGCAGCCAACGAAGAGCCTACGAGCAGTACTTC
J: TRBJ2-7
V: TRBV4-2
D: .
size: few